This is a list of T cell receptor beta chains from one sample in a study of T cells in Graves' hyperthyroidism and ophthalmopathy. TCRdb analysed the multiplex PCR reads with MiXCR anew, one entry per CDR3 protein. The table includes around 600,000 distinct CDR3 sequences, about 14% detected once. Sequencing was carried out using blood. Receptors were obtained from a woman aged 45-59 years with Graves' ophthalmopathy. Each CDR3 is given with its conserved first and last residue. A D gene is named only where the DNA matches it firmly. The size field is filled for only some rows; it gives once, few, many or a size class.

size,V,D,J,DNA,CDR3
many,TRBV7-2,TRBD1,TRBJ1-5,TGTGCCAGCAGCTTAGGACAGGGGATGCAGCCCCAGCATTTT,CASSLGQGMQPQHF
many,TRBV4-1,-,TRBJ2-7,TGCGCCAGCGGCTCGCCACCTAACTACGAGCAGTACTTC,CASGSPPNYEQYF
many,TRBV6-1,-,TRBJ2-5,TGTGCCAGCAGTCCCACACTTCAGGAAAAAGAGACCCAGTACTTC,CASSPTLQEKETQYF
many,TRBV29-1,-,TRBJ1-1,TGCAGCGTTGACAGGGGCCATGAAGCTTTCTTT,CSVDRGHEAFF
many,TRBV7-3,TRBD2,TRBJ2-1,TGTGCCAGCAGCTTAACGGGGACTAGCTCTTTCAATGAGCAGTTCTTC,CASSLTGTSSFNEQFF
few,TRBV18,TRBD1,TRBJ2-5,TGTGCCAGCTCACCGGACAGGGGGCTAGAGACCCAGTACTTC,CASSPDRGLETQYF
-,TRBV7-9,-,TRBJ2-1,TGTGCCAGCAGCCCCGCGGGTGTCTCCTACAATGAGCAGTTCTTC,CASSPAGVSYNEQFF
-,TRBV5-1,-,TRBJ2-1,TGCGCCAGCAGCCCAGGAGGGATGAATGAGCAGTTCTTC,CASSPGGMNEQFF
many,TRBV20-1,-,TRBJ2-5,TGCAGTGCTAGGGCTTGGGGAGAGACCCAGTACTTC,CSARAWGETQYF
many,TRBV2,-,TRBJ1-1,TGTGCCGGCAGTCCAAGATTGGGGTCTGAAGCTTTCTTT,CAGSPRLGSEAFF
many,TRBV12-3/TRBV12-4,TRBD1,TRBJ1-2,TGTGCCAGCAGTTTAGCGCCGGGACAGGGCTTAGGCTACACCTTC,CASSLAPGQGLGYTF
many,TRBV18,-,TRBJ1-6,TGTGCCAGCTCACCAGGGGCCGCCTATAATTCACCCCTCCACTTT,CASSPGAAYNSPLHF
many,TRBV28,-,TRBJ2-3,TGTGCCAGCAGTTTTAGTAATACGCAGTATTTT,CASSFSNTQYF
few,TRBV5-1,TRBD1,TRBJ2-5,TGCGCCAGCAGCAAAGGACAGGGAGAGACCCAGTACTTC,CASSKGQGETQYF
many,TRBV12-3/TRBV12-4,TRBD2,TRBJ2-1,TGTGCCAGCAGTTTCTCTAGCGGGAGTCGAACTTACAATGAGCAGTTCTTC,CASSFSSGSRTYNEQFF
few,TRBV6-1,-,TRBJ1-5,TGTGCCAGCAGTGAAGCGCGAGATCAGCCCCAGCATTTT,CASSEARDQPQHF
-,TRBV7-8,-,TRBJ1-1,TGTGCCAGCAGCTTAGCGGTATACCCCCGAGGGACCACTGAAGCTTTCTTT,CASSLAVYPRGTTEAFF
-,TRBV7-9,-,TRBJ1-4,TGTGCCAGCAGCTTAGACGGCCGCGACCGTAATGAAAGACTGTTTTTT,CASSLDGRDRNERLFF
many,TRBV15,TRBD2,TRBJ2-5,TGTGCCACCAGCAGAGTCCTAGCGGGATTGGGGGTGACCCAGTACTTC,CATSRVLAGLGVTQYF
few,TRBV12-3/TRBV12-4,TRBD2,TRBJ2-2,TGTGCCAGCAGTTTACGGCTAGCGGGTGCCGGGGAGCTGTTTTTT,CASSLRLAGAGELFF
-,TRBV28,-,TRBJ2-4,TGTGCCAGCAGTACTATTCGTGTCGGAAACATTCAGTACTTC,CASSTIRVGNIQYF
many,TRBV12-3/TRBV12-4,TRBD1,TRBJ2-7,TGTGCCAGCAGTTGGACAGGGGGCAGTCGGGAGCAGTACTTC,CASSWTGGSREQYF
many,TRBV11-3,-,TRBJ2-1,TGTGCCAGCAGCTTTAGCGGAGGAACCTACAATGAGCAGTTCTTC,CASSFSGGTYNEQFF
few,TRBV20-1,TRBD2,TRBJ2-2,TGCAGTGCTAGAGCGACTAGCATGAACACCGGGGAGCTGTTTTTT,CSARATSMNTGELFF
-,TRBV4-3,-,TRBJ2-1,TGCGCCAGCGGCCAAGAACTGAATGAGCAGTTCTTC,CASGQELNEQFF
many,TRBV28,-,TRBJ1-1,TGTGCCAGCAGGCCCGTTAGGGCAGAAAGGGGCACTGAAGCTTTCTTT,CASRPVRAERGTEAFF
many,TRBV11-2,TRBD2,TRBJ2-7,TGTGCCAGCAGCTCTAGACTAGCGGGAATCTACGAGCAGTACTTC,CASSSRLAGIYEQYF
many,TRBV11-1,TRBD1,TRBJ2-2,TGTGCCAGCAGCTTCGAGACAGGGAAGGACGGGGAGCTGTTTTTT,CASSFETGKDGELFF
many,TRBV3-1,-,TRBJ2-5,TGTGCCAGCAGCCAAGCCGTGGGAGAGACCCAGTACTTC,CASSQAVGETQYF
many,TRBV24-1,TRBD2,TRBJ2-1,TGTGCCACCAGTGATCGGACTAGCGGGACCTACAATGAGCAGTTCTTC,CATSDRTSGTYNEQFF
many,TRBV6-2/TRBV6-3,-,TRBJ2-7,TGTGCCAGCAGGCAGCAGGGGTCCCTCGGGGGCGAGCAGTACTTC,CASRQQGSLGGEQYF
many,TRBV10-3,TRBD2,TRBJ2-7,TGTGCCACCAAAGGGGGACTAGCGTTCCCCTACGAGCAGTACTTC,CATKGGLAFPYEQYF
many,TRBV20-1,TRBD2,TRBJ2-7,TGCAGTGCTAGACGGCCGGAGGGAGGGAACGAGCAGTACTTC,CSARRPEGGNEQYF
-,TRBV10-1,-,TRBJ1-1,TGCGCCAGCAGGGGACTATTGAACACTGAAGCTTTCTTT,CASRGLLNTEAFF
many,TRBV11-3,TRBD2,TRBJ2-1,TGTGCCAGCAGCTCGAAACTGGGACTAGCGGGTTACAATGAGCAGTTCTTC,CASSSKLGLAGYNEQFF
few,TRBV6-2/TRBV6-3,TRBD2,TRBJ2-5,TGTGCCAGCAGTAGGCGACTAGCCCCCGGGACCCAGTACTTC,CASSRRLAPGTQYF
many,TRBV5-1,-,TRBJ1-2,TGCGCCAGCAGCGGCATGGACTATGGCTACACCTTC,CASSGMDYGYTF
-,TRBV11-3,-,TRBJ2-5,TGTGCCAGCAGCTTACATCCGTACCAAGAGACCCAGTACTTC,CASSLHPYQETQYF
few,TRBV7-2,-,TRBJ2-5,TGTGCCAGCAGCGGACGGGGCTCATTTGTCGCGACCCAGTACTTC,CASSGRGSFVATQYF
-,TRBV12-3/TRBV12-4,TRBD2,TRBJ2-4,TGTGCCAGCAGTTTTGCGGGGGTAAACATTCAGTACTTC,CASSFAGVNIQYF
-,TRBV15,-,TRBJ2-7,TGTGCCACCAGCGGGGGACTTTCCTACGAGCAGTACTTC,CATSGGLSYEQYF